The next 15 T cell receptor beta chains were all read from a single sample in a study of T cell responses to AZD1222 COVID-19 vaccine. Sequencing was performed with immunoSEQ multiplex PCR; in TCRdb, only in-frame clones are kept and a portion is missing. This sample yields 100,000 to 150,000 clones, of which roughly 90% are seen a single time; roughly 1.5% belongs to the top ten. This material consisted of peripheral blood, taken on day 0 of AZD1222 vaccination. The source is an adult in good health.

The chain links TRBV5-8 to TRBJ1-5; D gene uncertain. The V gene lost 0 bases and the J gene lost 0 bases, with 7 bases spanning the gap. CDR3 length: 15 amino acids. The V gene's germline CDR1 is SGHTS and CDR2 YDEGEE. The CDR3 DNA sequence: TGTGCCAGCAGCTTGGGAGTGTATAGCAATCAGCCCCAGCATTTT. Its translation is CASSLGVYSNQPQHF. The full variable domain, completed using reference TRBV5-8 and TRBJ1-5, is EAGVTQSPTHLIKTRGQQATLRCSPISGHTSVYWYQQALGLGLQFLLWYDEGEERNRGNFPPRFSGRQFPNYSSELNVNALELEDSALYLCASSLGVYSNQPQHFGDGTRLSIL.

This CDR3 is CASSLEDRGAYEQYF. CDR3 DNA: TGTGCCAGCAGCTTGGAGGACAGGGGGGCCTACGAGCAGTACTTC. V gene TRBV5-6 combines with J gene TRBJ2-7, with 10 positions matching TRBD1. There are 15 residues in the CDR3. J lost 2 bases, V lost 0 bases, and 2 bases had no gene match. From germline, CDR1 is SGHDT and CDR2 YYEEEE.

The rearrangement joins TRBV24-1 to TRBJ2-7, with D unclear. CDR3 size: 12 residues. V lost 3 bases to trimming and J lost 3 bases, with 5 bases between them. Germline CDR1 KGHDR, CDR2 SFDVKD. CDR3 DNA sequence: TGTGCCACCAGTGATGGAAACTACGAGCAGTACTTC. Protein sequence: CATSDGNYEQYF.

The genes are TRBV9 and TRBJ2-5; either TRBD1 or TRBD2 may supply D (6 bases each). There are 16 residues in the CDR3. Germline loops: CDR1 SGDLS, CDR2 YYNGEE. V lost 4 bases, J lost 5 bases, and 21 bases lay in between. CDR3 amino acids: CASSPEGIGGRETQYF. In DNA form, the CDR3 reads TGTGCCAGCAGCCCCGAAGGTATCGGGGGCCGCGAGACCCAGTACTTC. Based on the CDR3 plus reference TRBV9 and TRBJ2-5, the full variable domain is DSGVTQTPKHLITATGQRVTLRCSPRSGDLSVYWYQQSLDQGLQFLIQYYNGEERAKGNILERFSAQQFPDLHSELNLSSLELGDSALYFCASSPEGIGGRETQYFGPGTRLLVL.

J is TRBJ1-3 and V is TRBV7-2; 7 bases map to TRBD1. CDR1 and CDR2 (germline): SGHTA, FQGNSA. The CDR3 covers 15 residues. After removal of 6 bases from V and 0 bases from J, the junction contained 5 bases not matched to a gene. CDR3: CASRTRDSSGNTIYF. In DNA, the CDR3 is TGTGCCAGCAGGACCAGGGACAGCTCTGGAAACACCATATATTTT.

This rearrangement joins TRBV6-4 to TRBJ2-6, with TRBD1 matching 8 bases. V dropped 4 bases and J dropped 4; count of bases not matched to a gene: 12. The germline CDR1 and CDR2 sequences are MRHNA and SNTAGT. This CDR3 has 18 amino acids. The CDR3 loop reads CASSAGTGASVGANVLTF. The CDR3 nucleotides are TGTGCCAGCAGTGCGGGGACAGGTGCCTCTGTAGGGGCCAACGTCCTGACTTTC.

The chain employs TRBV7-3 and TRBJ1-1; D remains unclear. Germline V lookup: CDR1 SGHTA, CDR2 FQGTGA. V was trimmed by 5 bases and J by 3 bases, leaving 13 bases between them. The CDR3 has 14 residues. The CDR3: CASSPTGEHTEAFF. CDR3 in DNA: TGTGCCAGCAGCCCGACCGGAGAGCACACTGAAGCTTTCTTT.

CDR3 in DNA: TGTGCCAGTAGTAGAACGGGACAGTCCCTCTACGAGCAGTACTTC. It specifies CASSRTGQSLYEQYF. The rearrangement joins TRBV19 to TRBJ2-7; 7 nucleotides agree with TRBD1. This CDR3 is built from 15 residues. The J segment lost 3 bases and the V segment lost 4 bases, leaving 9 bases of the junction unmatched. From germline, CDR1 is LNHDA and CDR2 SQIVND (reference sequence).

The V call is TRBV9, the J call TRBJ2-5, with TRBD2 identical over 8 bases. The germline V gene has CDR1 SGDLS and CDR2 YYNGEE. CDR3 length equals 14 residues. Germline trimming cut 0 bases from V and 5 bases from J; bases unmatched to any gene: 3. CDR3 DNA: TGTGCCAGCAGCGTAGGGGCTAGCGGGGAGACCCAGTACTTC. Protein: CASSVGASGETQYF.

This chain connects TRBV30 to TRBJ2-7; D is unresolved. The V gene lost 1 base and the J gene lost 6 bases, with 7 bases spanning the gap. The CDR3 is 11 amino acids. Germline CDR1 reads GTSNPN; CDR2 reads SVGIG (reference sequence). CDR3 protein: CAWSARIEQYF. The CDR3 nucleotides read TGTGCCTGGAGTGCCCGCATCGAGCAGTACTTC. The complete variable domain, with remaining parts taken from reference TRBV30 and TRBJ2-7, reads SQTIHQWPATLVQPVGSPLSLECTVEGTSNPNLYWYRQAAGRGLQLLFYSVGIGQISSEVPQNLSASRPQDRQFILSSKKLLLSDSGFYLCAWSARIEQYFGPGTRLTVT.

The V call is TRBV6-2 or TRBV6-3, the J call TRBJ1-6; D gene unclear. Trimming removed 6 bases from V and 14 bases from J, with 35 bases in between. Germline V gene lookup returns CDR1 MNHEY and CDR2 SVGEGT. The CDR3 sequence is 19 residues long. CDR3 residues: CASSPPARQIPTASSSLHF. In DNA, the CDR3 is TGTGCCAGCAGCCCACCGGCTAGACAAATACCTACTGCGAGTTCGTCCCTCCACTTT.

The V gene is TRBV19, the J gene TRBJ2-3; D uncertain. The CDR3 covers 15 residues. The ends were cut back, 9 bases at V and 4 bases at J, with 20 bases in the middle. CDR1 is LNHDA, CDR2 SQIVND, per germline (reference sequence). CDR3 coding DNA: TGTGCCAGCAGCCCGGCTAGAGGTGTGGCAGATACGCAGTATTTT. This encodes CASSPARGVADTQYF.

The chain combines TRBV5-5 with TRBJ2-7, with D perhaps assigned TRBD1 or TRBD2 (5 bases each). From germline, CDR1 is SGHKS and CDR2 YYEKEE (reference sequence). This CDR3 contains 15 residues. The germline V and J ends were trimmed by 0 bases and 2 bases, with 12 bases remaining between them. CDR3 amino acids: CASSLAGLGAYEQYF. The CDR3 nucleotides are TGTGCCAGCAGCTTGGCAGGGTTGGGGGCCTACGAGCAGTACTTC.

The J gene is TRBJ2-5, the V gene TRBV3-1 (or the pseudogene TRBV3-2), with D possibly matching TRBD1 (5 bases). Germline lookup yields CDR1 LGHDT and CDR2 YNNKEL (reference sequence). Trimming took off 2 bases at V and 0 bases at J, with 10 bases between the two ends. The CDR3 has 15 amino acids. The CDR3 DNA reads TGTGCCAGCAGCCAACCAGGGATGAACCAAGAGACCCAGTACTTC. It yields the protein CASSQPGMNQETQYF.

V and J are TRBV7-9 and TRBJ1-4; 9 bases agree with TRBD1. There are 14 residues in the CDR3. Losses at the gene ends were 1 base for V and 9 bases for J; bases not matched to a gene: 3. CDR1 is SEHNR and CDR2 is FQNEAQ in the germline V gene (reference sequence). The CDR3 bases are TGTGCCAGCAGCTTAGGGACAGGGGAGAAAAAACTGTTTTTT. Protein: CASSLGTGEKKLFF.